This entry lists 24 T cell receptor beta chains sequenced from one sample in a study of T-cell memory formation after mild COVID-19. TCRdb reprocessed the 5' RACE reads with MiXCR, giving one entry per CDR3 protein. The data contain 530,000 or so distinct CDR3 sequences, 15% to 20% of them singletons. Sequenced: PBMCs or a T cell subset sorted from them (not recorded which). Source of these receptors: an adult woman who had mild COVID-19 (a few samples of this study predate the infection). Cell type and time point are not known.

The genes are TRBV2 and TRBJ1-5; 7 bases are shared with TRBD1. Germline-derived CDR1 and CDR2 are SNHLY and FYNNEI. This CDR3 has 16 residues. V trimming: 3 bases; J trimming: 3 bases; junction bases outside the gene matches: 8. The CDR3 DNA follows: TGTGCCAGCAGTGACTCCGACAGGGAGATCAATCAGCCCCAGCATTTT. It encodes CASSDSDREINQPQHF.

This clonotype was recorded at least ten times. The chain combines TRBV9 with TRBJ2-1, with D possibly matching TRBD2 (6 bases). Germline V lookup: CDR1 SGDLS, CDR2 YYNGEE. Trimming took off 4 bases at V and 5 bases at J, with 19 bases between the two ends. This CDR3 has 16 amino acids. The CDR3 DNA is TGTGCCAGCAGCCCCAGGGTGGCCGGGGGTAACAATGAGCAGTTCTTC. Its translation: CASSPRVAGGNNEQFF.

V gene TRBV6-2 or TRBV6-3 combines with J gene TRBJ2-2; D is unclear. The CDR3 spans 14 residues. CDR1 and CDR2 (germline): MNHEY, SVGEGT. Deletions cut 6 bases from V and 0 bases from J, with 8 bases between. The CDR3 region is CASRQSANTGELFF. The DNA of the CDR3 is TGTGCCAGCAGACAGAGCGCGAACACCGGGGAGCTGTTTTTT.

The chain carries TRBV29-1 and TRBJ2-6; D is unclear. The CDR3 loop spans 15 amino acids. Germline CDR1 reads SQVTM; CDR2 reads ANQGSEA. V lost 4 bases and J lost 0, with 10 bases in between. CDR3 residues: CSVAGQSSGANVLTF. In nucleotides, the CDR3 is TGCAGCGTTGCAGGTCAAAGCTCTGGGGCCAACGTCCTGACTTTC.

A single count supports this clonotype. The CDR3, as DNA: TGTGCCAGCAGCTTTCGGGGGGCCGACACAGATACGCAGTATTTT. This sequence encodes CASSFRGADTDTQYF. This chain connects TRBV7-2 to TRBJ2-3, with D maybe TRBD2 (7 bases). This CDR3 region has 15 residues. V lost 3 bases and J 2 bases, leaving 12 bases between the germline ends. The V gene's germline CDR1 is SGHTA and CDR2 FQGNSA.

The CDR3 DNA is TGTGCCAGCAGCGGTGGTACGGGGGCCGCCGGGGAGCTGTTTTTT. It encodes CASSGGTGAAGELFF. The chain uses TRBV5-5 and TRBJ2-2, with D perhaps assigned TRBD1 or TRBD2 (6 bases each). CDR3 length equals 15 residues. Trimming removed 4 bases from V and 6 bases from J, with 16 bases in between. Germline CDR1 is SGHKS and CDR2 is YYEKEE (reference sequence).

The table lists this clonotype with a few counts. A read error may account for a junction end that differs from germline. As DNA, the CDR3 is TGTGCCAGCAGTGAAATGACAACAAATGAAAAACTGTTTTTT. It encodes CASSEMTTNEKLFF. This sequence joins TRBV2 and TRBJ1-4; D uncertain. CDR3 length equals 14 residues. The V gene's germline CDR1 is SNHLY and CDR2 FYNNEI.

This rearrangement joins TRBV11-3 to TRBJ2-7; D is unresolved. Germline V gene lookup returns CDR1 SGHNT and CDR2 YENEEA. V lost 2 bases, J lost 6 bases, and 11 bases lay in between. There are 13 residues in the CDR3. The CDR3 DNA follows: TGTGCCAGCAGCTTACACCAGTTGGGCGAGCAGTACTTC. Protein sequence: CASSLHQLGEQYF.

The table lists this clonotype with a few counts. At one end, the junction sequence differs from germline, possibly due to a read error. The genes are TRBV7-7 and TRBJ2-1, with D maybe TRBD2 (5 bases). The CDR3 is 17 amino acids. CDR1 is SSHAT, CDR2 FNYEAQ, per germline (reference sequence). The DNA for the CDR3 is TGTGCTAGCAGCTTAGCTAGCTGGCCGAGCTCCTACAATGAGCAGTTCTTC. Protein sequence: CASSLASWPSSYNEQFF.

This chain links TRBV25-1 with TRBJ2-1, with TRBD1 matching over 7 bases. Losses at the gene ends were 1 base for V and 8 bases for J; bases not matched to a gene: 11. CDR3 size: 16 residues. Germline CDR1 reads MGHDK; CDR2 reads SYGVNS. In nucleotides, the CDR3 is TGTGCCAGCAGTGAATCGAAACAGGGGAAAGAGGATGAGCAGTTCTTC. It specifies CASSESKQGKEDEQFF.

This clonotype appeared a few times. The chain carries TRBV7-9 and TRBJ2-7; 11 bases align to TRBD2. CDR3 size: 14 residues. Germline-derived CDR1 and CDR2 are SEHNR and FQNEAQ (reference sequence). Unmatched junction bases numbered 5, after V lost 4 bases and J lost 6 bases. CDR3 residues: CASSSTSGTGEQYF. In nucleotides, the CDR3 is TGTGCCAGCAGCTCGACTAGCGGGACCGGCGAGCAGTACTTC.

This clonotype appeared a few times. The V gene is TRBV7-2, the J gene TRBJ2-5, with TRBD1 matching 10 bases. The CDR3 consists of 15 residues. V lost 5 bases and J lost 4; bases outside the gene matches: 7. The germline V gene has CDR1 SGHTA and CDR2 FQGNSA. The chain's CDR3 is CASSLNRDRGETQYF. CDR3 DNA: TGTGCCAGCAGCCTAAACCGGGACAGGGGAGAGACCCAGTACTTC.

J is TRBJ2-5 and V is TRBV5-6; 11 positions agree with TRBD2. The ends lost 0 bases at V and 9 bases at J; junction bases unmatched: 7. The CDR3 sequence is 15 residues long. The germline CDR1 and CDR2 sequences are SGHDT and YYEEEE. The CDR3 bases are TGTGCCAGCAGCTTGGGGCTAGCGGGAGGTCAGGCCCAGTACTTC. It translates to CASSLGLAGGQAQYF.

The chain has TRBV9 and TRBJ2-5; D is unresolved. The CDR3 consists of 15 residues. V dropped 1 base and J dropped 0 bases, with 10 bases sitting between them. CDR1 and CDR2 from the germline V gene are SGDLS and YYNGEE. The CDR3 reads CASSVFPQDQETQYF. CDR3 bases: TGTGCCAGCAGCGTATTCCCGCAGGACCAAGAGACCCAGTACTTC. The full variable domain, with the rest looked up from reference TRBV9 and TRBJ2-5, is DSGVTQTPKHLITATGQRVTLRCSPRSGDLSVYWYQQSLDQGLQFLIQYYNGEERAKGNILERFSAQQFPDLHSELNLSSLELGDSALYFCASSVFPQDQETQYFGPGTRLLVL.

This chain joins TRBV19 and TRBJ1-2; 8 bases map to TRBD1. Per the germline V gene, CDR1 is LNHDA and CDR2 is SQIVND (reference sequence). The CDR3 is made up of 13 amino acids. Losses at the gene ends were 8 bases for V and 6 bases for J; bases not matched to a gene: 8. The CDR3 DNA follows: TGTGCCAGTCGAGCCCGGACAGGGAATGGCTACACCTTC. Translating gives CASRARTGNGYTF.

The V gene is TRBV7-8, the J gene TRBJ2-3, with 8 bases aligning to TRBD1. Germline trimming cut 4 bases from V and 2 bases from J; bases unmatched to any gene: 8. Germline V CDR1 and CDR2: SGHVS, FQNEAQ. CDR3 length: 16 amino acids. The DNA for the CDR3 is TGTGCCAGCAGCTCGGTGCGGGACAGGACCACAGATACGCAGTATTTT. Translation: CASSSVRDRTTDTQYF.

This clonotype turned up a few times. V and J are TRBV21-1 and TRBJ2-4; the D call of TRBD1 is as the table states it, not checked on the DNA. TRBV21-1 is labeled a pseudogene. There are 14 residues in the CDR3. In nucleotides, the CDR3 is TGTGCCAGCACCCGGGACAGGGTAGAGTACATTCAGTACTTC. This codes for CASTRDRVEYIQYF.

V gene TRBV5-4 combines with J gene TRBJ1-6; unclear D gene. This CDR3 has 13 residues. The V end lost 2 bases, the J end lost 10 bases, and 10 bases lay between the germline ends. The germline gives CDR1 SGHNT, CDR2 YYREEE (reference sequence). The CDR3 sequence is CASSFGEESPLHF. The CDR3 DNA reads as TGTGCCAGCAGCTTCGGGGAGGAGTCACCCCTCCACTTT.

This clonotype showed up many times. The rearrangement joins TRBV7-2 to TRBJ2-5; D might be TRBD1 (6 bases). Trimming removed 2 bases at V and 0 bases at J, with 7 bases between. The germline V gene encodes CDR1 SGHTA and CDR2 FQGNSA. The CDR3 extends over 14 amino acids. The CDR3 DNA sequence: TGTGCCAGCAGCTTAAGACAGGACCAAGAGACCCAGTACTTC. Translating it yields CASSLRQDQETQYF.

This clonotype was seen a few times. The chain is built from TRBV4-3 and TRBJ2-7; tentative D call: TRBD2 (6 bases). Germline CDR1 and CDR2: LGHNA and YSLEER. V lost 0 bases, J lost 6 bases, and 12 bases lay in between. The CDR3 runs to 14 residues. The CDR3 bases are TGCGCCAGCAGCCAAGATATATGGGGGGTCGAGCAGTACTTC. Translated: CASSQDIWGVEQYF.

This clonotype was picked up a small number of times. This chain uses TRBV5-1 with TRBJ1-1; no firm D call. Trimming pared 4 bases from V and 1 base from J, leaving 14 bases between. This CDR3 contains 15 residues. CDR1 SGHRS and CDR2 YFSETQ come from the germline V gene. The CDR3 DNA is TGCGCCAGCAGCGCTATCGGGCCTGCGAACACTGAAGCTTTCTTT. It translates to CASSAIGPANTEAFF.

The chain is built from TRBV30 and TRBJ2-1, with D hard to call. The germline CDR1 and CDR2 sequences are GTSNPN and SVGIG (reference sequence). The CDR3 loop spans 13 amino acids. V was pared by 8 bases and J by 6 bases, with 17 bases between. The CDR3 spells CAQDSSGGNEQFF. The CDR3, as DNA: TGTGCCCAAGACTCCTCTGGTGGCAATGAGCAGTTCTTC.

The chain has TRBV19 and TRBJ1-1, with 7 bases fitting TRBD1. Germline values: CDR1 LNHDA, CDR2 SQIVND (reference sequence). V lost 4 bases, J lost 0 bases, and 2 bases stayed unmatched. This CDR3 has 14 residues. The CDR3 sequence: CASSTQGMNTEAFF. DNA for the CDR3: TGTGCCAGTAGTACACAGGGGATGAACACTGAAGCTTTCTTT.

The gene calls are TRBV7-9 and TRBJ1-3; D not certain. There are 16 residues in the CDR3. V lost 0 bases, J lost 1 base, and 10 bases lay in between. Germline V lookup: CDR1 SEHNR, CDR2 FQNEAQ (reference sequence). The CDR3, as DNA: TGTGCCAGCAGCTTAGCGCGCGGGGTTTCTGGAAACACCATATATTTT. Residues: CASSLARGVSGNTIYF. The full variable domain, in which reference TRBV7-9 and TRBJ1-3 provide the parts outside the CDR3, is DTGVSQNPRHKITKRGQNVTFRCDPISEHNRLYWYRQTLGQGPEFLTYFQNEAQLEKSRLLSDRFSAERPKGSFSTLEIQRTEQGDSAMYLCASSLARGVSGNTIYFGEGSWLTVV.